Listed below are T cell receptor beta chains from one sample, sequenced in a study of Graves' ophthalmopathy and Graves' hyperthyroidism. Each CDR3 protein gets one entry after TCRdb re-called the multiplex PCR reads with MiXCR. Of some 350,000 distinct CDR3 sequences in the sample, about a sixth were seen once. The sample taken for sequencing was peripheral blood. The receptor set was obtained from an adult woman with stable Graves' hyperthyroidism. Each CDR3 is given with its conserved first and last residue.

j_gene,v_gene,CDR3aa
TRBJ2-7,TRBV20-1,CSASGRAPYEQYF
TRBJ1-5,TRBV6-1,CASSGRTNNQPQHF
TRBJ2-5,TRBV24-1,CATSGSPGQETQYF
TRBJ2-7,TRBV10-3,CAISPRQLNYEQYF
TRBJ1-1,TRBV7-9,CASSLDQVAGGSEAFF
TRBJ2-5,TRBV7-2,CASSLLGRGGVGTQYF
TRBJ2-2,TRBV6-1,CASSPTSGRTGELFF
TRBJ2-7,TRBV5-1,CASSLEGDTHPPLGEQYF
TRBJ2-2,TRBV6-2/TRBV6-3,CASRHPGTQNTGELFF
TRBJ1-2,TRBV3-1,CASSPTGNRGHHGYTF
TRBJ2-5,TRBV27,CASTATGSVTQYF
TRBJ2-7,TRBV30,CAWSAGLARSF
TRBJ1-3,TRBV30,CAWRGDRISGNTIYF
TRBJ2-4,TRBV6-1,CAVRTGEDIQYF
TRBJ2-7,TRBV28,CASTPAGLRGVREQYF
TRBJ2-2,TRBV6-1,CAGRPGLAGETGELFF
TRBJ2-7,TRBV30,CAWSRGTALYEQYF
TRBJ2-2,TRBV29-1,CSVVGLEGANTGELFF
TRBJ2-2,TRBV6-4,CASSGLAGSGELFF
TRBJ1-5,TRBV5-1,CASSLGDTDQPQHF
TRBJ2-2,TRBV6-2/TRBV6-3,CASSLSGGGPGELFF
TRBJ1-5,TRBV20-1,CSMVGSNQPQHF
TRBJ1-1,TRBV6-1,CASSVNRGLNTEAFF
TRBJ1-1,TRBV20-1,CSARTGAIMNTEAFF
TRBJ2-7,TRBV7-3,CASSSRTSLPYEQYF
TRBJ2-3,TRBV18,CASSPQGSTDTQYF
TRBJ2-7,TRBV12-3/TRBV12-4,CASSLEAPGQYF
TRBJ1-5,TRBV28,CASSSGGQGWRNQPQHF